This T cell receptor (beta chain) was retrieved from a study of neurological immune-mediated disorders. The study's findings and limits: The level of TCR clonal expansion was highest in patients with HTLV-1-associated myelopathy and lowest in multiple sclerosis, where it fell below the level seen in healthy controls. Because no CDR3 amino acid sequences were shared across subjects by expanded clones, private repertoires were suggested in all groups.

The cDNA was synthesized by 5'RACE incorporating 10-nucleotide random UMIs. In TCRdb, the 5' RACE reads were re-called with MiXCR into one record per CDR3 protein. Of about 14,000 distinct CDR3 sequences listed, about 10% were seen once; the top ten hold more than 20%. The group of healthy controls was made up of people who were blood bank volunteers in Maryland, USA. Regarding this clonotype: Its cognate antigen is unknown. The germline gene is not matched at one end of the junction; a read error may be the cause.

The CDR3 runs 15 residues. Germline V gene lookup returns CDR1 SGHVS and CDR2 FQNEAQ. This clonotype was sampled from a woman aged 40 to 49 in good health. Sequencing was carried out using PBMCs. The chain carries TRBV7-8 and TRBJ2-1; D possibly uses TRBD1 or TRBD2 (7 bases each). CDR3 protein: CANSLSGQLGGEQFF. The CDR3 coding sequence is TGTGCCAACAGCCTCTCGGGACAGCTCGGGGGGGAGCAGTTCTTC.